This is a list of T cell receptor beta chains from one sample in a study of blood T cell repertoires in COVID-19. Measured with immunoSEQ multiplex PCR; TCRdb has only the in-frame clones, and not every one. The sample has 300,000 to 450,000 clones; 87% are singletons. Sequencing used peripheral blood. The receptors were sampled from a woman younger than 45 with COVID-19, enrolled during active disease. Both conserved end residues are part of each CDR3. The D gene is left open where the match is weak. Not all rows give a size; the values are once, few, many and, for expanded clones, a class.

abundance	v_gene	j_gene	d_gene	CDR3aa	CDR3nt
NA	TRBV9	TRBJ2-1	NA	CASSPLGEGGEQFF	TGTGCCAGCAGCCCCTTAGGGGAGGGGGGCGAGCAGTTCTTC
NA	TRBV10-3	TRBJ2-3	TRBD2	CAINAGARADTQYF	TGTGCCATCAATGCGGGAGCCAGGGCAGATACGCAGTATTTT
NA	TRBV2	TRBJ1-2	NA	CASSLRDTPNYGYTF	TGTGCCAGCAGTCTCCGGGACACGCCAAACTATGGCTACACCTTC
NA	TRBV27	TRBJ2-1	TRBD2	CASSFMGTSGSWNEQFF	TGTGCCAGCAGTTTTATGGGGACTAGCGGGAGTTGGAATGAGCAGTTCTTC
NA	TRBV11-2	TRBJ1-2	TRBD1	CASSRSDRVDYGYTF	TGTGCCAGCAGCCGAAGTGACAGGGTGGACTATGGCTACACCTTC
few	TRBV28	TRBJ2-7	NA	CASQRVSYEQYF	TGTGCCAGCCAGAGGGTAAGCTACGAGCAGTACTTC
NA	TRBV7-9	TRBJ2-1	NA	CASSLVAAVINEQFF	TGTGCCAGCAGCTTAGTAGCGGCAGTAATCAATGAGCAGTTCTTC
NA	TRBV6-5	TRBJ1-1	TRBD1	CASSYSVGGFTEAFF	TGTGCCAGCAGTTACTCGGTAGGGGGCTTCACTGAAGCTTTCTTT
NA	TRBV19	TRBJ2-3	NA	CASSNVDRTDTQYF	TGTGCCAGTAGTAACGTCGACAGGACAGATACGCAGTATTTT
few	TRBV28	TRBJ2-1	NA	CASSPPGHTRSEQFF	TGTGCCAGCAGTCCGCCGGGACATACCAGAAGTGAGCAGTTCTTC
NA	TRBV18	TRBJ2-7	TRBD1	CASSPIRDRSYEQYF	TGTGCCAGCTCACCTATACGGGACAGGTCCTACGAGCAGTACTTC
NA	TRBV19	TRBJ2-1	TRBD2	CASSGTSGIDEQFF	TGTGCCAGTTCCGGGACTAGCGGGATCGATGAGCAGTTCTTC
NA	TRBV7-2	TRBJ1-3	NA	CASSFRPGDTIYF	TGTGCCAGCAGCTTTCGACCGGGGGACACCATATATTTT
NA	TRBV5-1	TRBJ1-1	TRBD1	CASSLMGGTGGPEAFF	TGCGCCAGCAGCTTGATGGGCGGGACAGGGGGCCCTGAAGCTTTCTTT
NA	TRBV6-6	TRBJ2-7	NA	CASSYGAENTYEQYF	TGTGCCAGCAGTTACGGAGCGGAGAACACCTACGAGCAGTACTTC
NA	TRBV7-8	TRBJ2-7	NA	CASSFGQEGEQYF	TGTGCCAGCAGCTTCGGACAGGAGGGCGAGCAGTACTTC
NA	TRBV10-1	TRBJ2-3	NA	CASSESGLAADTQYF	TGCGCCAGCAGTGAGTCTGGATTAGCTGCAGATACGCAGTATTTT
NA	TRBV6-4	TRBJ2-2	TRBD2	CASSDSGTSTGELFF	TGTGCCAGCAGTGACTCCGGGACTAGCACCGGGGAGCTGTTTTTT
NA	TRBV10-3	TRBJ2-1	NA	CAISEWRISSYNEQFF	TGTGCCATCAGTGAGTGGCGGATAAGCTCCTACAATGAGCAGTTCTTC
NA	TRBV28	TRBJ1-2	TRBD1	CASSDNKDRGYGYTF	TGTGCCAGCAGCGACAACAAGGACAGGGGCTATGGCTACACCTTC
NA	TRBV11-2	TRBJ2-2	TRBD2	CASSFSGIGTGELFF	TGTGCCAGCAGCTTTAGCGGGATTGGGACCGGGGAGCTGTTTTTT
NA	TRBV10-2	TRBJ1-3	NA	CASSEGAGNTIYF	TGCGCCAGCAGTGAAGGGGCTGGAAACACCATATATTTT
NA	TRBV18	TRBJ2-2	TRBD2	CASSRTSGANTGELFF	TGTGCCAGCTCACGTACTAGCGGGGCGAACACCGGGGAGCTGTTTTTT
NA	TRBV19	TRBJ2-7	NA	CASSMGRGSEQYF	TGTGCCAGTAGTATGGGGCGGGGCTCCGAGCAGTACTTC
NA	TRBV24-1	TRBJ2-2	TRBD2	CATSDGSGRATGELFF	TGTGCCACCAGTGACGGCAGCGGGAGGGCAACCGGGGAGCTGTTTTTT
NA	TRBV10-3	TRBJ2-7	NA	CAISESLARAYEQYF	TGTGCCATCAGTGAGTCTCTAGCGAGGGCCTACGAGCAGTACTTC
NA	TRBV10-1	TRBJ1-3	NA	CASSDNSAGNTIYF	TGCGCCAGCAGTGATAACAGTGCTGGAAACACCATATATTTT
NA	TRBV6-6	TRBJ2-7	TRBD1	CASSSGQGARNEQYF	TGTGCCAGCAGTTCAGGACAGGGGGCGCGGAACGAGCAGTACTTC
NA	TRBV10-3	TRBJ1-4	NA	CAAAPGGGEEKLFF	TGTGCCGCCGCCCCAGGAGGTGGGGAGGAAAAACTGTTTTTT
NA	TRBV10-3	TRBJ2-1	NA	CATLGGGTKRANEQFF	TGTGCCACCCTTGGGGGGGGGACAAAGAGGGCCAATGAGCAGTTCTTC
NA	TRBV7-2	TRBJ2-7	NA	CASSLDRGLYEQYF	TGTGCCAGCAGCTTAGACAGGGGACTCTACGAGCAGTACTTC
NA	TRBV5-4	TRBJ2-7	NA	CASSLDSRSPYEQYF	TGTGCCAGCAGCTTGGATTCTAGATCTCCCTACGAGCAGTACTTC
few	TRBV28	TRBJ2-3	NA	CASSLYGAADTQYF	TGTGCCAGCAGTTTATATGGGGCGGCAGATACGCAGTATTTT
NA	TRBV30	TRBJ1-1	TRBD1	CAWSEGQLNTEAFF	TGTGCCTGGAGTGAGGGACAGCTGAACACTGAAGCTTTCTTT
NA	TRBV2	TRBJ2-7	TRBD2	CASQGLGGYEQYF	TGTGCCAGCCAAGGACTAGGAGGTTACGAGCAGTACTTC
NA	TRBV6-5	TRBJ2-7	TRBD2	CASTPAGGPYEQYF	TGTGCCAGCACCCCAGCGGGAGGGCCCTACGAGCAGTACTTC
NA	TRBV15	TRBJ1-2	NA	CATPRGNGYTF	TGTGCCACCCCGCGAGGGAATGGCTACACCTTC
NA	TRBV30	TRBJ1-1	TRBD1	CAWSSNRGNTEAFF	TGTGCCTGGAGTTCAAACAGGGGCAACACTGAAGCTTTCTTT
NA	TRBV19	TRBJ1-5	NA	CASSGSYSNQPQHF	TGTGCCAGTAGCGGGTCTTATAGCAATCAGCCCCAGCATTTT
NA	TRBV28	TRBJ2-5	TRBD1	CASSQDRGGQETQYF	TGTGCCAGCAGCCAGGACAGGGGAGGGCAAGAGACCCAGTACTTC
once	TRBV29-1	TRBJ1-5	TRBD1	CSVARDREGPQHF	TGCAGCGTTGCCCGGGACAGGGAAGGACCCCAGCATTTT